These 6 T cell receptor beta chains came from one sample sequenced in a study of PD-L1 blockade in urothelial cancer. Some clones are missing from TCRdb's copy, which holds only in-frame ones; the method was immunoSEQ multiplex PCR. This repertoire shows more than 55,000 clones, 85% to 90% found once; its top ten account for 2.5% to 3.5%. The sample here was PBMCs, taken around atezolizumab (anti-PD-L1) treatment. The receptors originated from a man between 45 and 60 years old with urothelial cancer.

This chain uses TRBV19 with TRBJ2-5, with 8 nucleotides matching TRBD2. Germline loops: CDR1 LNHDA, CDR2 SQIVND (reference sequence). The CDR3 covers 14 residues. Trimming at V came to 6 bases and at J to 5 bases, leaving 8 bases not matched to a gene. CDR3 coding DNA: TGTGCCAGTAGCCTTAATAGCGGGAAGGAGACCCAGTACTTC. It codes for CASSLNSGKETQYF.

This chain links TRBV6-1 with TRBJ2-7; 7 bases line up with TRBD1. J lost 0 bases, V lost 5 bases, and 4 bases had no gene match. There are 14 residues in the CDR3. Germline lookup yields CDR1 MNHNS and CDR2 SASEGT. CDR3 region: CASSRQGNSYEQYF. CDR3 sequence (DNA): TGTGCCAGCAGTCGACAGGGTAACTCCTACGAGCAGTACTTC.

This sequence joins TRBV6-6 and TRBJ1-4, with TRBD1 as a possible D gene (5 bases). The germline CDR1 and CDR2 sequences are MNHNY and SVGAGI (reference sequence). The ends were cut back, 6 bases at V and 8 bases at J, with 7 bases in the middle. The CDR3 extends over 11 amino acids. CDR3 amino acids: CASRGGEKLFF. CDR3 nucleotide sequence: TGTGCCAGCAGGGGGGGGGAAAAACTGTTTTTT.

The CDR3 protein is CSFRDSNSYEQYF. In nucleotides, the CDR3 is TGCAGCTTCCGGGACAGCAACTCCTACGAGCAGTACTTC. The chain couples TRBV29-1 to TRBJ2-7; the match to TRBD1 covers 7 bases. The germline gives CDR1 SQVTM, CDR2 ANQGSEA. This CDR3 has 13 amino acids. With V trimmed by 8 bases and J by 0 bases, 7 bases remained unmatched.

This clone is a singleton in its sample. The rearrangement joins TRBV9 to TRBJ2-1; D might be TRBD2 (5 bases). V was cut by 4 bases and J by 7 bases, with 18 bases left in between. This CDR3 region has 15 residues. The V gene's germline CDR1 is SGDLS and CDR2 YYNGEE. The CDR3, as DNA: TGTGCCAGCAGCCCCGGACTGCCAACTACAAATGAGCAGTTCTTC. This encodes CASSPGLPTTNEQFF.

V usage is TRBV15 and J usage is TRBJ2-1, with TRBD2 matching over 9 bases. The V and J ends lost 0 bases and 9 bases, in that order; junction bases with no gene match: 12. CDR3 length: 17 residues. CDR1 and CDR2 from the germline V gene are LNHNV and YYDKDF (reference sequence). The CDR3 nucleotides are TGTGCCACCAGCAGAGAACGGGCGCTAGCGGGAATCAGTGAGCAGTTCTTC. Translation gives CATSRERALAGISEQFF.